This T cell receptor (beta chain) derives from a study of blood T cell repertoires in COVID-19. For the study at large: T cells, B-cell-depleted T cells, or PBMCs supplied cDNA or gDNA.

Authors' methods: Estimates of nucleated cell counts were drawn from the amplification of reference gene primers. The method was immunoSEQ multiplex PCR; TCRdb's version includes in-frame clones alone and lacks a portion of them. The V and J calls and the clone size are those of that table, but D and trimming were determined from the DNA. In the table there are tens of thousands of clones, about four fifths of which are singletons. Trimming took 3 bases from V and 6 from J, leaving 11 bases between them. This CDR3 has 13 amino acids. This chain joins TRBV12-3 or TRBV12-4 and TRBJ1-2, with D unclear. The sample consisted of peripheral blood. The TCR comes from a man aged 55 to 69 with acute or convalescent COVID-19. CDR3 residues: CASSFAQADGYTF. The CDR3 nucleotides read TGTGCCAGCAGTTTCGCCCAAGCGGATGGCTACACCTTC.